These T cell receptor beta chains were read from a single sample in a study of blood T cell repertoires in COVID-19. Sequencing was performed with immunoSEQ multiplex PCR; in TCRdb, only in-frame clones are kept and a portion is missing. This sample has 250,000 to 400,000 clones; about 90% occur once, and the top ten carry under 3.5%. Sequencing input: peripheral blood. These receptor sequences come from a young woman with COVID-19, enrolled during active disease. The CDR3 runs from the conserved cysteine through the conserved F or W. D genes are given only for firm matches. A row's size may be missing; if present it is once, few, many or a size class.

j_call: TRBJ1-5; v_call: TRBV2; d_call: TRBD1; clone_size: NA; cdr3_aa: CASRPGQGGNQPQHF; cdr3_nt: TGTGCCAGCAGACCGGGACAGGGGGGCAATCAGCCCCAGCATTTT
j_call: TRBJ2-2; v_call: TRBV2; d_call: TRBD1; clone_size: NA; cdr3_aa: CASREGGGTGELFF; cdr3_nt: TGTGCCAGCAGGGAAGGGGGCGGCACCGGGGAGCTGTTTTTT
j_call: TRBJ2-1; v_call: TRBV19; d_call: TRBD2; clone_size: NA; cdr3_aa: CASSTTSARGEQFF; cdr3_nt: TGTGCCAGTAGTACGACTAGCGCGAGGGGTGAGCAGTTCTTC
j_call: TRBJ1-1; v_call: TRBV29-1; d_call: NA; clone_size: NA; cdr3_aa: CSVVVGGLTEAFF; cdr3_nt: TGCAGCGTTGTAGTGGGGGGGCTCACTGAAGCTTTCTTT
j_call: TRBJ2-7; v_call: TRBV3-1/TRBV3-2; d_call: TRBD2; clone_size: NA; cdr3_aa: CASSAGTSLPYEQYF; cdr3_nt: TGTGCCAGCAGCGCGGGGACTAGTTTACCCTACGAGCAGTACTTC
j_call: TRBJ2-1; v_call: TRBV6-4; d_call: NA; clone_size: once; cdr3_aa: CASSEGGAQASVFF; cdr3_nt: TGTGCCAGCAGTGAAGGGGGGGCGCAGGCCTCGGTGTTCTTC
j_call: TRBJ2-7; v_call: TRBV27; d_call: NA; clone_size: NA; cdr3_aa: CASSPGTQGGSFYEQYF; cdr3_nt: TGTGCCAGCAGTCCCGGGACCCAGGGGGGCAGCTTCTACGAGCAGTACTTC
j_call: TRBJ2-3; v_call: TRBV21-1; d_call: NA; clone_size: NA; cdr3_aa: CASSRGTGEDISTDTQYF; cdr3_nt: TGTGCCAGCAGCAGAGGGACAGGGGAAGACATTTCCACAGATACGCAGTATTTT
j_call: TRBJ2-7; v_call: TRBV4-2; d_call: TRBD2; clone_size: NA; cdr3_aa: CASSQELAGVEQYF; cdr3_nt: TGTGCCAGCAGCCAAGAACTAGCGGGAGTCGAGCAGTACTTC
j_call: TRBJ1-4; v_call: TRBV30; d_call: NA; clone_size: NA; cdr3_aa: CAWSVPRVSNEKLFF; cdr3_nt: TGTGCCTGGAGCGTCCCCCGGGTCTCTAATGAAAAACTGTTTTTT
j_call: TRBJ2-3; v_call: TRBV11-3; d_call: TRBD2; clone_size: once; cdr3_aa: CASSKGPLAGGPDIDTQYF; cdr3_nt: TGTGCCAGCAGCAAAGGGCCTCTAGCGGGAGGGCCTGATATTGATACGCAGTATTTT
j_call: TRBJ1-2; v_call: TRBV5-6; d_call: NA; clone_size: NA; cdr3_aa: CASSPLPGGGYGYTF; cdr3_nt: TGTGCCAGCAGCCCACTCCCGGGGGGGGGCTATGGCTACACCTTC
j_call: TRBJ2-7; v_call: TRBV19; d_call: NA; clone_size: NA; cdr3_aa: CASSIGNSNEQYF; cdr3_nt: TGTGCCAGTAGTATAGGTAACTCCAACGAGCAGTACTTC
j_call: TRBJ1-3; v_call: TRBV24-1; d_call: NA; clone_size: NA; cdr3_aa: CATSDTRSGGNTIYF; cdr3_nt: TGTGCCACCAGTGATACCCGGTCGGGAGGAAACACCATATATTTT
j_call: TRBJ2-5; v_call: TRBV6-2/TRBV6-3; d_call: TRBD2; clone_size: NA; cdr3_aa: CASSYEAGGPSSETQYF; cdr3_nt: TGTGCCAGCAGTTACGAGGCGGGAGGGCCCTCGTCAGAGACCCAGTACTTC
j_call: TRBJ1-5; v_call: TRBV6-2/TRBV6-3; d_call: TRBD1; clone_size: NA; cdr3_aa: CASSPNRDRATYSNQPQHF; cdr3_nt: TGTGCCAGCAGTCCCAACCGGGACAGGGCCACCTATAGCAATCAGCCCCAGCATTTT
j_call: TRBJ2-3; v_call: TRBV19; d_call: TRBD2; clone_size: NA; cdr3_aa: CASSSGLAGGPDTQYF; cdr3_nt: TGTGCCAGTAGTTCGGGACTAGCGGGAGGGCCAGATACGCAGTATTTT
j_call: TRBJ1-2; v_call: TRBV7-2; d_call: NA; clone_size: NA; cdr3_aa: CASSLARQSNYGYTF; cdr3_nt: TGTGCCAGCAGCTTAGCACGACAGTCTAACTATGGCTACACCTTC
j_call: TRBJ2-2; v_call: TRBV6-5; d_call: NA; clone_size: NA; cdr3_aa: CASSYLGGAGELFF; cdr3_nt: TGTGCCAGCAGTTACCTAGGAGGGGCCGGGGAGCTGTTTTTT
j_call: TRBJ2-5; v_call: TRBV27; d_call: NA; clone_size: NA; cdr3_aa: CASSLSGPGRETQYF; cdr3_nt: TGTGCCAGCAGTTTATCCGGCCCAGGGAGGGAGACCCAGTACTTC
j_call: TRBJ2-5; v_call: TRBV5-1; d_call: TRBD2; clone_size: NA; cdr3_aa: CASSTPGLAGGGETQYF; cdr3_nt: TGCGCCAGCAGCACGCCGGGACTAGCGGGAGGTGGAGAGACCCAGTACTTC
j_call: TRBJ1-2; v_call: TRBV10-2; d_call: NA; clone_size: NA; cdr3_aa: CASSPGFDYGYTF; cdr3_nt: TGCGCCAGCAGCCCAGGCTTCGACTATGGCTACACCTTC
j_call: TRBJ1-5; v_call: TRBV5-6; d_call: NA; clone_size: NA; cdr3_aa: CASSRGLNQPQHF; cdr3_nt: TGTGCCAGCAGCCGGGGGTTGAATCAGCCCCAGCATTTT
j_call: TRBJ1-2; v_call: TRBV10-3; d_call: TRBD1; clone_size: NA; cdr3_aa: CAISNSPATGNYGYTF; cdr3_nt: TGTGCCATCAGTAACTCCCCCGCGACAGGGAACTATGGCTACACCTTC
j_call: TRBJ2-7; v_call: TRBV5-4; d_call: TRBD2; clone_size: NA; cdr3_aa: CASSPIPGGGTYEQYF; cdr3_nt: TGTGCCAGCAGCCCGATCCCGGGGGGAGGAACCTACGAGCAGTACTTC
j_call: TRBJ2-7; v_call: TRBV3-1/TRBV3-2; d_call: NA; clone_size: NA; cdr3_aa: CASSQAAGYGYEQYF; cdr3_nt: TGTGCCAGCAGCCAAGCGGCGGGCTACGGATACGAGCAGTACTTC
j_call: TRBJ1-3; v_call: TRBV5-8; d_call: TRBD1; clone_size: few; cdr3_aa: CASSFWGQGTGNTIYF; cdr3_nt: TGTGCCAGCAGCTTTTGGGGACAGGGGACTGGAAACACCATATATTTT
j_call: TRBJ1-5; v_call: TRBV7-9; d_call: TRBD1; clone_size: NA; cdr3_aa: CASSLTGIGNQPQHF; cdr3_nt: TGTGCCAGCAGCTTGACAGGGATTGGAAATCAGCCCCAGCATTTT
j_call: TRBJ2-7; v_call: TRBV3-1/TRBV3-2; d_call: TRBD1; clone_size: NA; cdr3_aa: CASSLKRTGGLYEQYF; cdr3_nt: TGTGCCAGCAGCCTCAAACGGACAGGGGGACTCTACGAGCAGTACTTC
j_call: TRBJ1-1; v_call: TRBV7-9; d_call: NA; clone_size: NA; cdr3_aa: CASSPRVATEAFF; cdr3_nt: TGTGCCAGCAGCCCCAGGGTCGCCACTGAAGCTTTCTTT
j_call: TRBJ2-1; v_call: TRBV7-2; d_call: NA; clone_size: NA; cdr3_aa: CASSTGFRSYNEQFF; cdr3_nt: TGTGCCAGCAGTACAGGGTTCCGCTCCTACAATGAGCAGTTCTTC
j_call: TRBJ2-5; v_call: TRBV7-3; d_call: NA; clone_size: NA; cdr3_aa: CASSLVGERSGTQYF; cdr3_nt: TGTGCCAGCAGCTTAGTTGGGGAGCGGTCAGGGACCCAGTACTTC
j_call: TRBJ1-1; v_call: TRBV28; d_call: TRBD1; clone_size: NA; cdr3_aa: CASSFIGQGAKGEAFF; cdr3_nt: TGTGCCAGCAGTTTCATCGGACAGGGGGCGAAGGGTGAAGCTTTCTTT
j_call: TRBJ1-2; v_call: TRBV7-2; d_call: TRBD1; clone_size: NA; cdr3_aa: CASSLVGTGVYYGYTF; cdr3_nt: TGTGCCAGCAGCTTAGTAGGGACAGGGGTTTACTATGGCTACACCTTC
j_call: TRBJ2-2; v_call: TRBV5-5; d_call: NA; clone_size: NA; cdr3_aa: CASSSGGANTGELFF; cdr3_nt: TGTGCCAGCAGCTCCGGGGGAGCGAACACCGGGGAGCTGTTTTTT
j_call: TRBJ2-2; v_call: TRBV27; d_call: TRBD2; clone_size: NA; cdr3_aa: CASSLYGRAGSGELFF; cdr3_nt: TGTGCCAGCAGTTTATACGGGAGGGCCGGGTCCGGGGAGCTGTTTTTT